The TCR beta chain under discussion was sequenced for a study of blood T cell repertoires in COVID-19. Germline values: CDR1 LGHDT, CDR2 YNNKEL (reference sequence). CDR3 length: 13 residues. V gave up 1 base and J gave up 3 bases, with 6 bases separating them. TCRdb's table, derived via immunoSEQ multiplex PCR, lists solely in-frame clones and lacks some. The table has tens of thousands of clones, over 75% seen once; the top ten hold about a tenth. In its sample, this clone was seen once. J is TRBJ1-1 and V is TRBV3-1 (or the pseudogene TRBV3-2); D gene unclear. Source material: peripheral blood. The sequence was obtained from a man in his sixties with acute or convalescent COVID-19. CDR3 nucleotide sequence: TGTGCCAGCAGCCAAGGGGGAGACACTGAAGCTTTCTTT. It codes for CASSQGGDTEAFF.